The clone carrying this T cell receptor beta chain was counted many times. What it binds is not known. Noted time point: longitudinal time-point 3. 2 million unsorted PBMCs were stored in RNAlater at -80 °C before RNA extraction. These data are taken from a study of neurological immune-mediated disorders. Points from the study as a whole: HTLV-1-associated myelopathy had the most TCR clonal expansion, and multiple sclerosis had the least, less than healthy controls. None of the CDR3 amino acid sequences of expanded clones were shared across subjects, and this suggested private repertoires in all groups.

Synthesis of cDNA used 5'RACE (with 10-nucleotide random UMIs). TCRdb analysed the 5' RACE reads with MiXCR anew, one entry per CDR3 protein. Found here are under 130,000 distinct CDR3 sequences, roughly 10% of them singletons; the top ten hold around 3.1%. This CDR3 spans 15 amino acids. The germline gives CDR1 MGHRA, CDR2 YSYEKL. The V end lost 3 bases, the J end lost 0 bases, and 12 bases lay between the germline ends. Sequencing was done on a sample of PBMCs. This clonotype was obtained from a female donor with HTLV-1-associated myelopathy (HAM/TSP). This rearrangement joins TRBV4-1 to TRBJ2-7, with a weak D call TRBD1 (6 bases). CDR3 coding DNA: TGCGCCAGCAGCCAGGGTGACAGGAGCTCCTACGAGCAGTACTTC. Translation: CASSQGDRSSYEQYF.